Below are 21 T cell receptor beta chains sequenced from a single sample in a study of neoadjuvant anti-PD-1 for oral cavity cancer. Produced via immunoSEQ multiplex PCR; TCRdb's table is partial and in-frame only. The sample has some 15,000 clones; around 75% are singletons. Sequencing used PBMCs, obtained before nivolumab (anti-PD-1) treatment. The receptors originated from a person between 35 and 79 years old with oral cavity squamous cell carcinoma.

This clone was detected only once. V is TRBV29-1 and J is TRBJ2-3, with 14 bases fitting TRBD2. Germline loops: CDR1 SQVTM, CDR2 ANQGSEA. This CDR3 has 15 residues. V was clipped by 5 bases and J by 1 base; unmatched bases: 2. This chain's CDR3 is CSVSGLAGGTDTQYF. The DNA for the CDR3 is TGCAGCGTTTCGGGACTAGCGGGAGGCACAGATACGCAGTATTTT.

This chain uses TRBV9 with TRBJ1-2; D call uncertain. The CDR3 spans 15 residues. Trimming took off 3 bases at V and 0 bases at J, with 12 bases between the two ends. Germline CDR1 SGDLS, CDR2 YYNGEE. The CDR3 DNA is TGTGCCAGCAGCGGCCGCCGCTCAGCTAACTATGGCTACACCTTC. Encoded protein: CASSGRRSANYGYTF.

V and J are TRBV6-5 and TRBJ1-2; D unresolved. CDR3 length equals 13 residues. Deletions cut 2 bases from V and 5 bases from J, with 9 bases between. Germline-derived CDR1 and CDR2 are MNHEY and SVGAGI. In DNA, the CDR3 is TGTGCCAGCAGTTACGGAACAGAATATGGCTACACCTTC. Its protein product is CASSYGTEYGYTF.

This clone appeared a single time. The V and J genes are TRBV6-5 and TRBJ1-1; perhaps TRBD1 as D (5 bases). The germline gives CDR1 MNHEY, CDR2 SVGAGI. The CDR3 spans 14 residues. Trimming removed 6 bases at V and 7 bases at J, with 18 bases between. The CDR3 DNA follows: TGTGCCAGCAGGGGAACAGGAGCCGGACGTGAAGCTTTCTTT. Protein: CASRGTGAGREAFF.

The V call is TRBV6-5, the J call TRBJ2-7; 7 nucleotides align to TRBD2. The CDR3 sequence is 15 residues long. V shed 2 bases, J shed 0 bases, and the junction held 4 bases outside the gene matches. The germline V gene has CDR1 MNHEY and CDR2 SVGAGI. The CDR3 here is CASSYAGVSSYEQYF. The CDR3 DNA follows: TGTGCCAGCAGTTACGCGGGGGTGAGCTCCTACGAGCAGTACTTC.

V is TRBV5-1 and J is TRBJ2-3, with D perhaps TRBD1 (5 bases). There are 17 residues in the CDR3. From germline, CDR1 is SGHRS and CDR2 YFSETQ. V was shortened by 0 bases and J by 3 bases, with 17 bases between the two germline ends. The CDR3 DNA follows: TGCGCCAGCAGCTTGGTCAGGGCGAACCGAAGGACAGATACGCAGTATTTT. Its protein product is CASSLVRANRRTDTQYF.

The chain has TRBV27 and TRBJ1-4; tentatively, D is TRBD1 (5 bases). From germline, CDR1 is MNHEY and CDR2 SMNVEV (reference sequence). This CDR3 region has 14 residues. V shed 3 bases and J shed 8 bases, with 13 bases lying between them. The CDR3 region is CASSFAGLGEKLFF. DNA of the CDR3: TGTGCCAGCAGTTTTGCGGGGCTTGGGGAAAAACTGTTTTTT.

The chain is built from TRBV6-1 and TRBJ1-4; 8 nucleotides line up with TRBD1. The V segment lost 4 bases and the J segment 5 bases; nucleotides outside the gene matches: 6. The CDR3 extends over 15 amino acids. Per the germline V gene, CDR1 is MNHNS and CDR2 is SASEGT. For the CDR3, the DNA is TGTGCCAGCAGTGGCTATACAGGGGGGAATGAAAAACTGTTTTTT. This encodes CASSGYTGGNEKLFF.

This chain uses TRBV10-1 with TRBJ2-7, with 8 bases fitting TRBD1. V was pared by 4 bases and J by 5 bases, with 10 bases of the junction left unmatched. Germline loops: CDR1 WNHNN, CDR2 SYGVQD (reference sequence). The CDR3 is made up of 15 amino acids. The chain's CDR3 is CASSGTGTSPNEQYF. The CDR3, as DNA: TGCGCCAGCAGTGGGACAGGGACATCACCTAACGAGCAGTACTTC.

This rearrangement joins TRBV5-1 to TRBJ2-7, with 8 bases identical to TRBD2. After removal of 5 bases from V and 0 bases from J, the junction contained 10 bases not matched to a gene. The CDR3 length is 16 residues. CDR1 is SGHRS, CDR2 YFSETQ, per germline. The CDR3 DNA reads as TGCGCCAGCAGGCCCTCCACTAGCGGCCACTCCTACGAGCAGTACTTC. Amino acid sequence: CASRPSTSGHSYEQYF.

The J gene is TRBJ2-7, the V gene TRBV1; the table's D call, TRBD2, was not checked against the DNA. TRBV1 is a recognized pseudogene. The CDR3 is 16 residues long. The CDR3 sequence is CTSSLGLAGATYEQYF. The CDR3 nucleotides read TGCACCAGCAGCCTCGGACTAGCGGGGGCGACCTACGAGCAGTACTTC.

The chain employs TRBV6-4 and TRBJ2-1; 9 nucleotides align to TRBD2. The ends lost 3 bases at V and 7 bases at J; junction bases unmatched: 7. The CDR3 runs 15 residues. Germline-derived CDR1 and CDR2 are MRHNA and SNTAGT. For the CDR3, the DNA is TGTGCCAGCAGTGAAGCGGGAGGTGGTAGGAATGAGCAGTTCTTC. Its translation: CASSEAGGGRNEQFF.

This clone was detected only a few times. The chain employs TRBV25-1 and TRBJ2-7; perhaps TRBD2 as D (6 bases). CDR1 is MGHDK, CDR2 SYGVNS, per germline. This CDR3 spans 15 amino acids. V was shortened by 4 bases and J by 0 bases, with 13 bases between the two germline ends. In DNA form, the CDR3 reads TGTGCCAGCAGTGTGCGAGCGGGCCCCTCCTACGAGCAGTACTTC. Residues: CASSVRAGPSYEQYF.

The V and J genes are TRBV5-6 and TRBJ2-5, with D tentatively TRBD2 (5 bases). The CDR3 is made up of 14 amino acids. The V and J ends lost 2 bases and 6 bases respectively, with 14 bases between them. In germline, CDR1 is SGHDT, CDR2 YYEEEE. CDR3 sequence reads: CASSFRWGDQTQYF. Written as DNA, the CDR3 is TGTGCCAGCAGCTTTCGATGGGGAGATCAGACCCAGTACTTC. Filled out from reference TRBV5-6 and TRBJ2-5, the complete variable domain reads DAGVTQSPTHLIKTRGQQVTLRCSPKSGHDTVSWYQQALGQGPQFIFQYYEEEERQRGNFPDRFSGHQFPNYSSELNVNALLLGDSALYLCASSFRWGDQTQYFGPGTRLLVL.

This sequence joins TRBV30 and TRBJ1-6; D gene unclear. The CDR3 is made up of 14 amino acids. The germline CDR1 and CDR2 sequences are GTSNPN and SVGIG (reference sequence). V shed 0 bases and J shed 2 bases, with 5 bases lying between them. CDR3 sequence (DNA): TGTGCCTGGAGTGTAAACACCTATAATTCACCCCTCCACTTT. Protein sequence: CAWSVNTYNSPLHF. Supplemented by reference TRBV30 and TRBJ1-6, the full variable domain reads SQTIHQWPATLVQPVGSPLSLECTVEGTSNPNLYWYRQAAGRGLQLLFYSVGIGQISSEVPQNLSASRPQDRQFILSSKKLLLSDSGFYLCAWSVNTYNSPLHFGNGTRLTVT.

This clone was recorded only once. The chain carries TRBV29-1 and TRBJ2-1; D possibly corresponds to TRBD2 (6 bases). Germline CDR1 reads SQVTM; CDR2 reads ANQGSEA. Trimming removed 0 bases at V and 0 bases at J, with 15 bases between. This CDR3 has 17 amino acids. In DNA, the CDR3 is TGCAGCGTTGAAGAGGTGGGGAGGTTCTTCTCCTACAATGAGCAGTTCTTC. Translated, it gives CSVEEVGRFFSYNEQFF.

The chain uses TRBV9 and TRBJ1-3, with 7 bases that match TRBD1. CDR1 is SGDLS, CDR2 YYNGEE, per germline. V shed 3 bases and J 2 bases; nucleotides not matched to a gene: 8. The length of the CDR3 is 16 residues. CDR3 protein: CASSAPGQAAGNTIYF. In DNA, the CDR3 is TGTGCCAGCAGCGCTCCTGGACAGGCAGCTGGAAACACCATATATTTT.

The V call is TRBV19, the J call TRBJ1-1, with a possible D match to TRBD1 (5 bases). Trimming left V 3 bases short and J 3 bases short, with 11 bases between. The CDR3 runs to 14 residues. The germline CDR1 and CDR2 sequences are LNHDA and SQIVND (reference sequence). CDR3 DNA: TGTGCCAGTAGTATCTTGAGAGGGGACACTGAAGCTTTCTTT. Translated, it gives CASSILRGDTEAFF.

The V call is TRBV4-1, the J call TRBJ1-5; no reliable D call. This CDR3 has 14 amino acids. V gave up 0 bases and J gave up 4 bases, with 7 bases separating them. The germline gives CDR1 MGHRA, CDR2 YSYEKL. The CDR3 is CASSQDVGNQPQHF. The CDR3 DNA sequence: TGCGCCAGCAGCCAAGATGTAGGGAATCAGCCCCAGCATTTT.

The gene calls are TRBV5-5 and TRBJ2-2; 12 nucleotides align to TRBD1. This CDR3 contains 17 residues. V lost 4 bases to trimming and J lost 5 bases; unmatched junction nucleotides: 9. Germline loops: CDR1 SGHKS, CDR2 YYEKEE (reference sequence). The CDR3 region is CASSEGQGAPRTGELFF. CDR3 sequence (DNA): TGTGCCAGCAGCGAGGGACAGGGGGCGCCGAGAACCGGGGAGCTGTTTTTT.

The genes are TRBV7-3 and TRBJ1-1; 9 nucleotides match TRBD1. The junction had 8 bases not matched to a gene; V was cut back by 5 bases and J by 1 base. This CDR3 region has 16 residues. Per the germline V gene, CDR1 is SGHTA and CDR2 is FQGTGA. CDR3 DNA: TGTGCCAGCAGCCCTCTCGGACAGGGGCCGAACACTGAAGCTTTCTTT. Protein: CASSPLGQGPNTEAFF.